This TCR beta chain was identified during a study of blood T cells in healthy people across ages. Then a second PCR, running about 6 to 12 cycles, was carried out with a sample-barcoded 5' primer and a J-beta primer mix. TCRdb re-called the 5' RACE reads with MiXCR, one entry per CDR3 protein. This sample has 1.5 million to 2 million distinct CDR3 sequences, with about 50% found just once. This clonotype was picked up a small number of times. Germline loops: CDR1 SGHRS, CDR2 YFSETQ. This CDR3 contains 15 residues. The ends were cut back, 0 bases at V and 1 base at J, with 10 bases in the middle. This chain joins TRBV5-1 and TRBJ1-2; D gene ambiguous. The sample comprised blood. The TCR was taken from a woman aged 35 to 49 in good health. The CDR3, as DNA: TGCGCCAGCAGCTTGGATACGGCCAATAACTATGGCTACACCTTC. Translation: CASSLDTANNYGYTF. Combining the CDR3 with reference TRBV5-1 and TRBJ1-2 gives the whole variable domain KAGVTQTPRYLIKTRGQQVTLSCSPISGHRSVSWYQQTPGQGLQFLFEYFSETQRNKGNFPGRFSGRQFSNSRSEMNVSTLELGDSALYLCASSLDTANNYGYTFGSGTRLTVV.